This paragraph reports one T cell receptor (beta chain). This entry comes from a study of blood T cell repertoires in COVID-19. Sequenced by immunoSEQ multiplex PCR; TCRdb stores in-frame clones only, minus some. Of approximately 150,000 clones in the sample, about 88% were seen once. This CDR3 region has 17 residues. V lost 2 bases and J lost 8; bases outside the gene matches: 8. The germline V gene has CDR1 SGHKS and CDR2 YYEKEE (reference sequence). The chain employs TRBV5-5 and TRBJ2-4; 15 positions match TRBD2. Sequencing input: peripheral blood. The sequence was obtained from a woman of 80 years or more with acute or convalescent COVID-19. CDR3 loop: CASSFGLAGGGTDIQYF. The CDR3 bases are TGTGCCAGCAGCTTCGGACTAGCGGGAGGGGGAACGGACATTCAGTACTTC.